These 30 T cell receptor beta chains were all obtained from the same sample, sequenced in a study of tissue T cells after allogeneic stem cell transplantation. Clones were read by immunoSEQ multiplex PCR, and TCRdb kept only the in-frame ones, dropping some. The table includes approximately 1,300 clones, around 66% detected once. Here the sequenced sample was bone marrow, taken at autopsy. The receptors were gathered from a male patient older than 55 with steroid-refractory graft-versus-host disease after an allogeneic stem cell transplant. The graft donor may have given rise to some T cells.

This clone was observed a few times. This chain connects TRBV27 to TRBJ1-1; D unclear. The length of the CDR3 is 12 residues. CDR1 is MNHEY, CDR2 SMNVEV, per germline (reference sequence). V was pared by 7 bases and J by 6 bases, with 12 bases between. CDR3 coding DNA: TGTGCCAGCACTAATTTAGGTTCTGAAGCTTTCTTT. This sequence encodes CASTNLGSEAFF.

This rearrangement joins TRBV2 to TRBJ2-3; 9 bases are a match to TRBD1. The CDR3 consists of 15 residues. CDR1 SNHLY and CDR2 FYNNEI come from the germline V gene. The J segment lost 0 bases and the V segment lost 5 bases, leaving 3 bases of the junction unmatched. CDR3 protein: CASSPGTGSTDTQYF. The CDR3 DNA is TGTGCCAGCAGTCCCGGGACAGGGAGCACAGATACGCAGTATTTT.

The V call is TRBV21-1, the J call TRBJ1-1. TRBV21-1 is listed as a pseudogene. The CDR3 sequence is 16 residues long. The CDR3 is CASSKPLATIRTEAFF. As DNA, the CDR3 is TGTGCCAGCAGCAAGCCCCTAGCTACAATTCGCACTGAAGCTTTCTTT.

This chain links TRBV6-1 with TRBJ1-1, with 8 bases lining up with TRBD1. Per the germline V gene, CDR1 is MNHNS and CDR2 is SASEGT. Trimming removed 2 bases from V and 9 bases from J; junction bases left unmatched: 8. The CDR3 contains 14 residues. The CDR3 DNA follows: TGTGCCAGCAGTGAACTCGGGGCAGGGGGCAAAGCTTTCTTT. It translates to CASSELGAGGKAFF.

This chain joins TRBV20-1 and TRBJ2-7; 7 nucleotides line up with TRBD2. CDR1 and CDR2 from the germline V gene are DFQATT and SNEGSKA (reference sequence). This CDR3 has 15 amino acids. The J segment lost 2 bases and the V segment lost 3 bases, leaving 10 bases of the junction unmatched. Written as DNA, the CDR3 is TGCAGTGCTAGTGTGGCTAGCGGTTCCCCCTACGAGCAGTACTTC. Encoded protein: CSASVASGSPYEQYF.

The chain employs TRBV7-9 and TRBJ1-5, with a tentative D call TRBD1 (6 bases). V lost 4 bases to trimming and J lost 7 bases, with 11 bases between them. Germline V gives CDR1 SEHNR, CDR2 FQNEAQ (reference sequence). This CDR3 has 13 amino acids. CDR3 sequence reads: CASSSDRSQPQHF. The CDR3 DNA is TGTGCCAGCAGCTCAGACAGGAGCCAGCCCCAGCATTTT.

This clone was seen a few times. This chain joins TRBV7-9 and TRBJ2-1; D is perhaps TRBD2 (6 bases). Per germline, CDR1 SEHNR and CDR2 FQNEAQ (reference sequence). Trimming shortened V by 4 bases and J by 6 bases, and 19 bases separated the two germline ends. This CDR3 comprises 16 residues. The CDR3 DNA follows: TGTGCCAGCAGCTATCAACCGGGACTCGGCGGCAATGAGCAGTTCTTC. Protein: CASSYQPGLGGNEQFF.

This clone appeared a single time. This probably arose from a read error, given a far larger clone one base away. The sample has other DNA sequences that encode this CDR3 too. The CDR3 DNA follows: TGTGCCCGGAGCTTGGGGGCCGGGGGGGGAGAGACCCAGTACTTC. It translates to CARSLGAGGGETQYF. This chain connects TRBV5-6 to TRBJ2-5; 8 nucleotides agree with TRBD2. The CDR3 loop spans 15 amino acids. Germline trimming cut 10 bases from V and 4 bases from J; bases unmatched to any gene: 15. Germline V gene lookup returns CDR1 SGHDT and CDR2 YYEEEE.

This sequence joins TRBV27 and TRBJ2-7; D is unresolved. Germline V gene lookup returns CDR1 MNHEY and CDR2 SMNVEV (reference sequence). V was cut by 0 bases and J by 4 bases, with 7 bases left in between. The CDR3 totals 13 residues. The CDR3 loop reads CASSLSPGYEQYF. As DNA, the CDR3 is TGTGCCAGCAGTTTATCGCCGGGTTACGAGCAGTACTTC.

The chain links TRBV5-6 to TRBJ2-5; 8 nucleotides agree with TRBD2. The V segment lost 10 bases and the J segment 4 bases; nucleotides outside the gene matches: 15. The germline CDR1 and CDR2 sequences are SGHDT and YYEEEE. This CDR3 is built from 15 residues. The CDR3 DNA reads TGTGCCCGCTGGTGGGGGGCCGGGGGGGGAGAGACCCAGTACTTC. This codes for CARWWGAGGGETQYF.

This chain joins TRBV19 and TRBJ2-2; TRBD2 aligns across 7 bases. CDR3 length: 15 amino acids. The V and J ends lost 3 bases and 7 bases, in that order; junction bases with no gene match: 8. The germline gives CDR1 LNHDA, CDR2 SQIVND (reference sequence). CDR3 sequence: CASSIGTGRGGELFF. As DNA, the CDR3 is TGTGCCAGTAGTATCGGGACTGGGAGGGGCGGGGAGCTGTTTTTT. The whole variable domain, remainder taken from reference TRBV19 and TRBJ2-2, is DGGITQSPKYLFRKEGQNVTLSCEQNLNHDAMYWYRQDPGQGLRLIYYSQIVNDFQKGDIAEGYSVSREKKESFPLTVTSAQKNPTAFYLCASSIGTGRGGELFFGEGSRLTVL.

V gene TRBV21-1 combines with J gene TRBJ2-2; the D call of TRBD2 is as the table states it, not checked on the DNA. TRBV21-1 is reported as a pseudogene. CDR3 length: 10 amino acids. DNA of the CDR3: TGTGCCGGGGAGAAGGGGGAGCTGTTTTTT. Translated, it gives CAGEKGELFF.

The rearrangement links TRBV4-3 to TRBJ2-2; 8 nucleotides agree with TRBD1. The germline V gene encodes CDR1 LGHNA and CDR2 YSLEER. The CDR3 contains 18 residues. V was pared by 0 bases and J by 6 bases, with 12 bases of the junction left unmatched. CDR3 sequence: CASSQELTDRVDSGELFF. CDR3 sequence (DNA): TGCGCCAGCAGCCAAGAGTTAACGGACAGGGTCGATTCCGGGGAGCTGTTTTTT.

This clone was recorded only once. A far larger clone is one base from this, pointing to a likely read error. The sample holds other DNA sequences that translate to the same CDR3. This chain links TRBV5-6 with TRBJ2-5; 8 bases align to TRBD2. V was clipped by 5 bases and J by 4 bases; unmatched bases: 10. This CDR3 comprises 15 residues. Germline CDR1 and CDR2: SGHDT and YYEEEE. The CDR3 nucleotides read TGTGCCAGCAGGGTGGGGGCCGGGGGGGGAGAGACCCAGTACTTC. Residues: CASRVGAGGGETQYF.

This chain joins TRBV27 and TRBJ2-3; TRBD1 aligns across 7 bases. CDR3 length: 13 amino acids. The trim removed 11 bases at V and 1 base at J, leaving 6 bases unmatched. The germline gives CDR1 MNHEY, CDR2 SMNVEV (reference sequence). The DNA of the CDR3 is TGTGCCTCCGGAGACAGGGGCACAGATACGCAGTATTTT. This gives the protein CASGDRGTDTQYF.

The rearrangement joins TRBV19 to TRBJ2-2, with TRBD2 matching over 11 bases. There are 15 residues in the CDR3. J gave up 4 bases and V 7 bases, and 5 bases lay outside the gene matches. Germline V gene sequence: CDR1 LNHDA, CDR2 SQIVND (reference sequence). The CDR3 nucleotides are TGTGCCAGTAACCCTGGACTAGCGGGCACCGGGGAGCTGTTTTTT. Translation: CASNPGLAGTGELFF.

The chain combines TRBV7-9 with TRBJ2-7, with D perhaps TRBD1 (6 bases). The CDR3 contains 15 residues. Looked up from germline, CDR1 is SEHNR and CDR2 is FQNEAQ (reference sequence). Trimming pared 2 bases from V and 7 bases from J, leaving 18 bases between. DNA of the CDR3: TGTGCCAGCAGCTTAACCGATACCAGGGGTGGGGAGCAGTACTTC. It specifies CASSLTDTRGGEQYF. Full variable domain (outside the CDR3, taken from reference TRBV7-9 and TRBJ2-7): DTGVSQNPRHKITKRGQNVTFRCDPISEHNRLYWYRQTLGQGPEFLTYFQNEAQLEKSRLLSDRFSAERPKGSFSTLEIQRTEQGDSAMYLCASSLTDTRGGEQYFGPGTRLTVT.

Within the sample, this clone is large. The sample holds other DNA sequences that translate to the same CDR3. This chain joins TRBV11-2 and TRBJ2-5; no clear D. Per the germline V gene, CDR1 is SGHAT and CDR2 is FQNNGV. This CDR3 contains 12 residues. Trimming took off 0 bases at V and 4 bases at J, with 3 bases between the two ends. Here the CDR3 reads CASSLEAETQYF. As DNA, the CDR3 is TGTGCCAGCAGCTTAGAAGCAGAGACCCAGTACTTC.

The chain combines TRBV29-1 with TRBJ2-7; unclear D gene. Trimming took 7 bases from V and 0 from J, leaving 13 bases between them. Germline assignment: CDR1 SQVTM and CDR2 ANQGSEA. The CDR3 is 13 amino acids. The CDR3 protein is CSARVPGSYEQYF. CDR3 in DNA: TGCAGCGCCCGGGTTCCCGGCTCCTACGAGCAGTACTTC.

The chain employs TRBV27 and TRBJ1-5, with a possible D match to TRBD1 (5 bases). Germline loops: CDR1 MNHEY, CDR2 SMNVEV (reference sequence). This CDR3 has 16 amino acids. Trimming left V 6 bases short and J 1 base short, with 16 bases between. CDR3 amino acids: CASRSGVRGSNQPQHF. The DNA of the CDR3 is TGTGCCAGCAGATCGGGGGTACGGGGAAGCAATCAGCCCCAGCATTTT.

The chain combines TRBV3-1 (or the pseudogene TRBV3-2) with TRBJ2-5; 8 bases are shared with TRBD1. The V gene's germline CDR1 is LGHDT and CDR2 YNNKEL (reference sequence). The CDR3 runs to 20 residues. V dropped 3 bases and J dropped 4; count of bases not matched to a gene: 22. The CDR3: CASSQLRRAGGGIGGETQYF. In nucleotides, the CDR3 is TGTGCCAGCAGCCAGCTAAGGAGGGCAGGGGGCGGAATAGGAGGAGAGACCCAGTACTTC.

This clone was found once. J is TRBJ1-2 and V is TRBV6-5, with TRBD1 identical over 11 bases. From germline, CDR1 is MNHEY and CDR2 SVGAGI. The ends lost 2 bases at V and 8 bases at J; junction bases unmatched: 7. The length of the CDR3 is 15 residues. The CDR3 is CASSYLRTGGMGYTF. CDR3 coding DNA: TGTGCCAGCAGTTACCTACGGACAGGGGGCATGGGCTACACCTTC.

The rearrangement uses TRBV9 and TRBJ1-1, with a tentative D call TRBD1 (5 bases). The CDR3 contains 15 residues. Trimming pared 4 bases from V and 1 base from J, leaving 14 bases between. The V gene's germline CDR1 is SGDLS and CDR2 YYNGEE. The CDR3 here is CASSPRGSANTEAFF. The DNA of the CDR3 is TGTGCCAGCAGCCCGAGGGGCTCAGCGAACACTGAAGCTTTCTTT.

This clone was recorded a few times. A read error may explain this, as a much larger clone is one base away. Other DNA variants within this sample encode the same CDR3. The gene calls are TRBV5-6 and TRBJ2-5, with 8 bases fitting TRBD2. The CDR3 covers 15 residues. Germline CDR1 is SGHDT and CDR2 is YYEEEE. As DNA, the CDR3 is TGCGCCCGCAGCGTGGGGGCCGGGGGGGGAGAGACCCAGTACTTC. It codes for CARSVGAGGGETQYF. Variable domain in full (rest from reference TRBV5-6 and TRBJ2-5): DAGVTQSPTHLIKTRGQQVTLRCSPKSGHDTVSWYQQALGQGPQFIFQYYEEEERQRGNFPDRFSGHQFPNYSSELNVNALLLGDSALYLCARSVGAGGGETQYFGPGTRLLVL.

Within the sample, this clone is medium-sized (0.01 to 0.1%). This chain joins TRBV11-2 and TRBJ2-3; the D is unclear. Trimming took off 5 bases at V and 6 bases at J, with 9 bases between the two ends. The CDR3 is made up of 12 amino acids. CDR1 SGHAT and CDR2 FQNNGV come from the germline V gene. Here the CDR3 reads CASSPEADTQYF. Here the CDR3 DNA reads TGTGCCAGCAGCCCGGAAGCGGATACGCAGTATTTT.

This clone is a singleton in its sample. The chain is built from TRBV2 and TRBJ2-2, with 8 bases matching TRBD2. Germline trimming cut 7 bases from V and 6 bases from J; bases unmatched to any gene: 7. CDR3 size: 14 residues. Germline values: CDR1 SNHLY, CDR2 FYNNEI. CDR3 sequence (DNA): TGTGCCAGCAAGGGACTAGTTTCAGCCGGGGAGCTGTTTTTT. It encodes CASKGLVSAGELFF. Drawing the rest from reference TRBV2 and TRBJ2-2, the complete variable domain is EPEVTQTPSHQVTQMGQEVILRCVPISNHLYFYWYRQILGQKVEFLVSFYNNEISEKSEIFDDQFSVERPDGSNFTLKIRSTKLEDSAMYFCASKGLVSAGELFFGEGSRLTVL.

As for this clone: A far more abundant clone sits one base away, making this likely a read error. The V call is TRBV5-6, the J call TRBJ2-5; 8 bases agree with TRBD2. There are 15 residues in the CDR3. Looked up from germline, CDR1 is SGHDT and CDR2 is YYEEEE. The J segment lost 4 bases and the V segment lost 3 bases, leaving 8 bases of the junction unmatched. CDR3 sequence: CASSWGAGGAETQYF. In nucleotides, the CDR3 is TGTGCCAGCAGCTGGGGGGCCGGGGGGGCAGAGACCCAGTACTTC.

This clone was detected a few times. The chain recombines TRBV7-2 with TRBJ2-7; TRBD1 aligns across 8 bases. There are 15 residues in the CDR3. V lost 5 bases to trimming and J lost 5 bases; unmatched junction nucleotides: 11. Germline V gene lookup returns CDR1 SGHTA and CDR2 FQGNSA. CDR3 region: CASSQERQGSHEQYF. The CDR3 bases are TGTGCCAGCAGCCAGGAGAGACAGGGGTCCCACGAGCAGTACTTC.

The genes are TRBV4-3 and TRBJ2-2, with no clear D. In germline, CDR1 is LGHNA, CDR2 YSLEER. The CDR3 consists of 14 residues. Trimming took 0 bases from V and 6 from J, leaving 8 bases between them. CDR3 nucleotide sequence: TGCGCCAGCAGCCAAGAATTTGGGGCCGGGGAGCTGTTTTTT. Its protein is CASSQEFGAGELFF.

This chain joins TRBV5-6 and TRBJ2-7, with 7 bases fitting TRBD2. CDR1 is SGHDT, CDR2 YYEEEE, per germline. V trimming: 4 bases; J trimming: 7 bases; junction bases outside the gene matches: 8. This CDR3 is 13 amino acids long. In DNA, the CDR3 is TGTGCCAGCAGCGGTGACAGCGGGGTGGAGCAGTACTTC. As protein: CASSGDSGVEQYF.